This T cell receptor beta chain was observed in a study of blood T cell repertoires in COVID-19. Study summary: Samples taken during acute and convalescent COVID-19 were collected in the United States, Italy and Spain.

Here immunoSEQ multiplex PCR was the method, and the copy in TCRdb shows in-frame clones only, minus some. The table shows under 120,000 clones, with about 88% occurring only once. Trimming cost V 0 bases and J 6 bases, with 14 bases left between them. The CDR3 totals 15 residues. CDR1 and CDR2 (germline): SGHRS, YFSETQ. The receptor comes from a human donor in a cohort sampled during active COVID-19. The chain has TRBV5-1 and TRBJ2-3; D unresolved. The sequencing input was peripheral blood. CDR3 loop: CASSLGTSVGDTQYF. In nucleotides, the CDR3 is TGCGCCAGCAGCTTGGGTACATCGGTCGGGGATACGCAGTATTTT.